The clone carrying this TCR beta chain was seen just once. The antigen remains unidentified. The CDR3 loop spans 14 amino acids. Germline V gene data show CDR1 as DFQATT and CDR2 as SNEGSKA (reference sequence). V lost 1 base and J 5 bases, leaving 14 bases between the germline ends. The sample comes from a study of CD8 T cells in Susac syndrome. Isolation of CD8+ and CD4+ T cells was performed negatively, whereas enrichment of TEMRA cells was done by FACS. General study results and limits: Individuals included in the TCR sequencing and HLA analysis were acknowledged by the study to be relatively few in number.

After extraction with the RNeasy kit, 0.5 to 1 ug of the RNA was reverse transcribed using random hexamers. Coverage of TCR beta CDR3 amplification by immunoSEQ multiplex PCR extended to 54 Vbeta and 13 Jbeta. TCRdb independently ran MiXCR on the immunoSEQ multiplex PCR reads; one entry per CDR3 protein. This table has about 240,000 distinct CDR3 sequences, almost 97% appearing once. The receptor's source is a human donor with Susac syndrome. The specimen was CD4+ T cells from PBMCs. This chain connects TRBV20-1 to TRBJ1-1; no reliable D call. CDR3 loop: CSARASAPGTEAFF. The CDR3, as DNA: TGCAGTGCTAGAGCCTCGGCCCCTGGGACTGAAGCTTTCTTT.